This T cell receptor (beta chain) stems from a study of cytomegalovirus exposure and HLA in healthy donors. The study, taken as a whole, reports: Association with HLA alleles at 0.05 false discovery rate was found for 15,000 to 20,000 TCR beta sequences in a later analysis. A few chains linked to CMV were shown in vitro to be specific for CMV antigens.

The PCR used 60 Vbeta and 13 Jbeta primers. Repertoires were generated with immunoSEQ multiplex PCR, while TCRdb's copy carries only in-frame clones and drops some. The sample carries fewer than 200,000 clones, around 79% recorded once. A word on this clone: What it binds is unknown.

Germline loops: CDR1 SGHNT, CDR2 YENEEA. The V gene lost 4 bases and the J gene lost 9 bases, with 13 bases spanning the gap. This CDR3 contains 13 residues. The clonotype comes from a woman aged 45-65 years in good health and CMV-seropositive. The genes are TRBV11-3 and TRBJ2-1, with D tentatively TRBD2 (6 bases). The sequenced sample was PBMCs. The CDR3 is CASSYQAGSEQFF. DNA of the CDR3: TGTGCCAGCAGCTACCAAGCGGGCAGTGAGCAGTTCTTC. Full variable domain (outside the CDR3, taken from reference TRBV11-3 and TRBJ2-1): EAGVVQSPRYKIIEKKQPVAFWCNPISGHNTLYWYLQNLGQGPELLIRYENEEAVDDSQLPKDRFSAERLKGVDSTLKIQPAELGDSAVYLCASSYQAGSEQFFGPGTRLTVL.